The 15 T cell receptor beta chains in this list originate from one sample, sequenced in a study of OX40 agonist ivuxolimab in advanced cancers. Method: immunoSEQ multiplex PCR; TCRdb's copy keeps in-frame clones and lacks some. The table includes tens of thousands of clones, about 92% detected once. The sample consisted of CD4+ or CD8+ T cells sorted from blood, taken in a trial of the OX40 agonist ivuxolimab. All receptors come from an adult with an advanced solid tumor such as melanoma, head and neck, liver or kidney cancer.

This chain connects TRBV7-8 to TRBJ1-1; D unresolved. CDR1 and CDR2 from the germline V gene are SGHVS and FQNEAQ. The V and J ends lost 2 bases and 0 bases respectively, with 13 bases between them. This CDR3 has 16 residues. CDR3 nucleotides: TGTGCCAGCAGCTTATCAGGACGGACCATGAACACTGAAGCTTTCTTT. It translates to CASSLSGRTMNTEAFF.

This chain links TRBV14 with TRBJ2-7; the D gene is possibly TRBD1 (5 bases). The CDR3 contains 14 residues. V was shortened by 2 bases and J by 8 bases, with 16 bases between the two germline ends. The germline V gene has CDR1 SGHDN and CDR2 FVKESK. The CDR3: CASSQSERQSQQYF. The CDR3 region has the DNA TGTGCCAGCAGCCAATCGGAAAGACAGTCCCAGCAGTACTTC.

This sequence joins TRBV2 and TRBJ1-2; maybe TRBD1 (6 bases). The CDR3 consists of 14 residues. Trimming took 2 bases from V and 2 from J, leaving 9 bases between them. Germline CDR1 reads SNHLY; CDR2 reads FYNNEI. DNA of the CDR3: TGTGCCAGCAGTGAACACAGGGAGAACTATGGCTACACCTTC. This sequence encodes CASSEHRENYGYTF.

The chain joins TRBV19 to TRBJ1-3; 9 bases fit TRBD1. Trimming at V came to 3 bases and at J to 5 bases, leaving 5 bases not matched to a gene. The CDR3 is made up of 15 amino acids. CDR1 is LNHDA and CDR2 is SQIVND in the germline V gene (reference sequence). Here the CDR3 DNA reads TGTGCCAGTAGTATGTCGGGACAGGGAAGAAACACCATATATTTT. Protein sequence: CASSMSGQGRNTIYF.

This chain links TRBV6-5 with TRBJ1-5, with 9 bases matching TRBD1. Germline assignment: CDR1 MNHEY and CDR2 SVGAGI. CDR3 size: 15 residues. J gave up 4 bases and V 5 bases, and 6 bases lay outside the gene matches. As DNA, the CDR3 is TGTGCCAGCAGTACGGACAGGGGACTGAATCAGCCCCAGCATTTT. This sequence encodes CASSTDRGLNQPQHF.

As DNA, the CDR3 is TGTGCCTGGTTGGACAGGGATAATTCACCCCTCCACTTT. This gives the protein CAWLDRDNSPLHF. The chain has TRBV30 and TRBJ1-6; TRBD1 matches 8 bases. J gave up 5 bases and V 5 bases, and 2 bases lay outside the gene matches. The germline gives CDR1 GTSNPN, CDR2 SVGIG (reference sequence). CDR3 length: 13 residues.

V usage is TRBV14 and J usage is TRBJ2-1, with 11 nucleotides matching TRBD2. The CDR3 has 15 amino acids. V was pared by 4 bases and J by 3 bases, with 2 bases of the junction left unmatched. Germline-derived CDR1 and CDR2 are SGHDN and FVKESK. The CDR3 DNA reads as TGTGCCAGCAGCCCGGGGACTAGCGGCTACAATGAGCAGTTCTTC. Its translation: CASSPGTSGYNEQFF.

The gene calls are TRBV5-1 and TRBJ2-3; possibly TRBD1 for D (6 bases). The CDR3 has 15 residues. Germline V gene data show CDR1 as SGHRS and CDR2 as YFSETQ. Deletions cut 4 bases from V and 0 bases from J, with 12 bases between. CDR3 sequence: CASSLGQSSTDTQYF. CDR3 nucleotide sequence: TGCGCCAGCAGCCTCGGACAGTCTAGCACAGATACGCAGTATTTT.

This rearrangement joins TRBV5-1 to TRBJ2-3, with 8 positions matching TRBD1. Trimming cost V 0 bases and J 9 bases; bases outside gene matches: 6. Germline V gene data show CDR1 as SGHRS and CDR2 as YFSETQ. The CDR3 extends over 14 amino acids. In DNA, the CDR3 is TGCGCCAGCAGCTTGGCCCTACAGGGGGAGACGCAGTATTTT. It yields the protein CASSLALQGETQYF. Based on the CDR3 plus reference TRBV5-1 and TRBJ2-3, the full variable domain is KAGVTQTPRYLIKTRGQQVTLSCSPISGHRSVSWYQQTPGQGLQFLFEYFSETQRNKGNFPGRFSGRQFSNSRSEMNVSTLELGDSALYLCASSLALQGETQYFGPGTRLTVL.

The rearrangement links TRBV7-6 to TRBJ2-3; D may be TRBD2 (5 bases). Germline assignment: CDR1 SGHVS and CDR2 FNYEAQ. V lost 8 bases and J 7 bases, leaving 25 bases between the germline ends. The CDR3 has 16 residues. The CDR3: CASPLARIPHTHTQYF. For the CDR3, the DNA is TGTGCCAGCCCCCTAGCTCGTATCCCGCACACCCATACGCAGTATTTT.

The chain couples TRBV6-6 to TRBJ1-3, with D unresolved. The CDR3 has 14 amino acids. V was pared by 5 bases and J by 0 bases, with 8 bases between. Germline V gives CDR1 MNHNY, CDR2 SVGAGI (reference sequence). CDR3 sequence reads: CASSRGSSGNTIYF. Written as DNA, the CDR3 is TGTGCCAGCAGTCGAGGGAGCTCTGGAAACACCATATATTTT.

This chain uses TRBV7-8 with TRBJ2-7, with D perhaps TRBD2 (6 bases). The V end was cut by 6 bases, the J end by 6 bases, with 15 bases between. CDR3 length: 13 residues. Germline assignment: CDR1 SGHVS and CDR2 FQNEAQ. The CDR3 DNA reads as TGTGCCAGCAGGGGAGGCGGGGACGGCGAGCAGTACTTC. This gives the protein CASRGGGDGEQYF.

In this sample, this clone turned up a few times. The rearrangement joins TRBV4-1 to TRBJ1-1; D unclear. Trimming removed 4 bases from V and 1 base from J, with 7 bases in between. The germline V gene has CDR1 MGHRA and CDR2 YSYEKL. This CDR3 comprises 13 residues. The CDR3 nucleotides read TGCGCCAGCAGCCCCTACTGGAACACTGAAGCTTTCTTT. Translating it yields CASSPYWNTEAFF.

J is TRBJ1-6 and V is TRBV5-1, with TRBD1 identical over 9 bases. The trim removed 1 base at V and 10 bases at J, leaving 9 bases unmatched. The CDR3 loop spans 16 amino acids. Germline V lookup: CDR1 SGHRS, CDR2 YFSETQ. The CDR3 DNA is TGCGCCAGCAGCTTGACAGGGGGCGCATCAGGATCACCCCTCCACTTT. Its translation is CASSLTGGASGSPLHF.

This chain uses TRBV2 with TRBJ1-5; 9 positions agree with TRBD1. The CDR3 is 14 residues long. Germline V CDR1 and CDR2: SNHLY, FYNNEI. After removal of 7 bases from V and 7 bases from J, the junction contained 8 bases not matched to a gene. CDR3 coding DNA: TGTGCCAGCAAGACGACAGGGGGGTACCAGCCCCAGCATTTT. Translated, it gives CASKTTGGYQPQHF.